This TCR beta chain stems from a study of T cell responses to AZD1222 COVID-19 vaccine. Across the study: Pooled together were second doses at about 4 or about 12 weeks.

As to this clone: Its antigen remains unidentified.

Assay used: immunoSEQ multiplex PCR; TCRdb lists only in-frame clones, some missing. The table lists some 120,000 clones, less than 90% of them singletons. General study results and limits: Without day 14 samples, only post-peak T cell repertoires were studied. Spike-specific TCR breadth and depth grew following two AZD1222 doses. In a largely white British group with more females than males, clonal diversity was possibly underestimated.

The CDR3 is 19 residues long. Germline assignment: CDR1 LGHDT and CDR2 YNNKEL (reference sequence). After removal of 4 bases from V and 2 bases from J, the junction contained 13 bases not matched to a gene. Sequenced material: peripheral blood, taken on day 0 of AZD1222 vaccination. J is TRBJ2-3 and V is TRBV3-1 (or the pseudogene TRBV3-2); 12 bases line up with TRBD2. The clonotype was recovered from an adult in good health. The CDR3 coding sequence is TGTGCCAGCAGCCCGGAACCCGGACTAGCGGGGACTCTCACAGATACGCAGTATTTT. Amino acids: CASSPEPGLAGTLTDTQYF.